Sequencing of this T cell receptor (beta chain) was carried out in a study of CD8+ T cells in alopecia areata. RNA extraction was followed by reverse transcription into cDNA, which acted as the sequencing template. Clones were sequenced by immunoSEQ multiplex PCR, and TCRdb holds only the in-frame ones, with some missing. Among some 150,000 clones listed, about 72% were seen once. Peripheral blood samples and lesional scalp punch biopsies were obtained from alopecia areata patients. Both CD4+ and CD8+ T cells were separated by sorting PBMCs. Germline CDR1 is SQVTM and CDR2 is ANQGSEA. The CDR3 covers 15 residues. V trimming: 4 bases; J trimming: 7 bases; junction bases outside the gene matches: 13.

J is TRBJ1-2 and V is TRBV29-1; 9 nucleotides agree with TRBD1. The sequencing used CD8+ T cells sorted from blood, collected at week 0. This TCR derives from a human donor with alopecia areata. The CDR3, as DNA: TGCAGCGTTGGGTATTGGGACAGGGAGCAGGGTGGCTACACCTTC. Protein product: CSVGYWDREQGGYTF.